The 22 T cell receptor beta chains listed next were all sequenced from one sample in a study of T cell responses to AZD1222 COVID-19 vaccine (dated by TCRdb to the early 2020s). The method was the immunoSEQ multiplex PCR assay. TCRdb limited this immuneACCESS table to in-frame rearrangements with V and J called. A share of clones is missing; checked studies link under half to unresolved V genes, and the rest is unexplained. Counted in this sample were 98,000 or so clones; 88% of them appeared once. About 8.7% of the sample comes from the top ten. Sample time point, as interpreted from the label and publication: baseline before first vaccination. The specimen was peripheral blood, collected on day 0 of AZD1222 vaccination. All receptors come from an adult in good health.

Here the CDR3 DNA reads TGTGCCAGCAGCGTGACTAGCGGGGTAACAGATACGCAGTATTTT. Protein sequence: CASSVTSGVTDTQYF. The chain couples TRBV5-4 to TRBJ2-3, with 11 bases matching TRBD2. This CDR3 has 15 amino acids. V lost 4 bases, J lost 3 bases, and 4 bases stayed unmatched. In germline, CDR1 is SGHNT, CDR2 YYREEE (reference sequence).

The chain couples TRBV21-1 to TRBJ2-1; the D segment call TRBD2 is taken from the table without a DNA check. TRBV21-1 is annotated as a pseudogene. This CDR3 comprises 14 residues. The CDR3: CASSTVSSYNEQFF. The DNA of the CDR3 is TGTGCCAGCAGCACTGTTAGTTCCTACAATGAGCAGTTCTTC.

This chain joins TRBV2 and TRBJ1-3, with 8 bases lining up with TRBD1. V lost 3 bases, J lost 4 bases, and 2 bases stayed unmatched. CDR1 SNHLY and CDR2 FYNNEI come from the germline V gene. CDR3 length: 14 amino acids. The CDR3 bases are TGTGCCAGCAGTGACAGGGGGCAAGGAAACACCATATATTTT. Amino acids: CASSDRGQGNTIYF. Supplemented by reference TRBV2 and TRBJ1-3, the full variable domain reads EPEVTQTPSHQVTQMGQEVILRCVPISNHLYFYWYRQILGQKVEFLVSFYNNEISEKSEIFDDQFSVERPDGSNFTLKIRSTKLEDSAMYFCASSDRGQGNTIYFGEGSWLTVV.

The genes are TRBV11-3 and TRBJ2-5; no reliable D call. V lost 0 bases and J lost 5, with 4 bases in between. The CDR3 runs to 12 residues. In germline, CDR1 is SGHNT, CDR2 YENEEA. The CDR3 DNA is TGTGCCAGCAGCTTAGATGGGGAGACCCAGTACTTC. Translated, it gives CASSLDGETQYF.

The CDR3 protein is CASSRRIQGPGNTIYF. The CDR3 bases are TGTGCCAGCAGCCGAAGGATTCAGGGTCCAGGAAACACCATATATTTT. The chain has TRBV6-6 and TRBJ1-3; D may be TRBD1 (5 bases). The CDR3 totals 16 residues. V lost 6 bases and J 4 bases, leaving 19 bases between the germline ends. CDR1 MNHNY and CDR2 SVGAGI come from the germline V gene (reference sequence).

The V gene is TRBV7-2, the J gene TRBJ2-5; tentative D call: TRBD2 (5 bases). Trimming stripped 0 bases from V and 3 bases from J, with 8 bases between. There are 14 residues in the CDR3. Germline V gene lookup returns CDR1 SGHTA and CDR2 FQGNSA. CDR3 sequence reads: CASSLAGEKETQYF. The CDR3 region has the DNA TGTGCCAGCAGCTTAGCTGGGGAGAAAGAGACCCAGTACTTC. Full variable domain (outside the CDR3, taken from reference TRBV7-2 and TRBJ2-5): GAGVSQSPSNKVTEKGKDVELRCDPISGHTALYWYRQSLGQGLEFLIYFQGNSAPDKSGLPSDRFSAERTGGSVSTLTIQRTQQEDSAVYLCASSLAGEKETQYFGPGTRLLVL.

The chain has TRBV7-9 and TRBJ1-2; D perhaps matches TRBD1 (6 bases). Trimming pared 1 base from V and 7 bases from J, leaving 13 bases between. CDR1 is SEHNR, CDR2 FQNEAQ, per germline (reference sequence). The length of the CDR3 is 14 residues. DNA for the CDR3: TGTGCCAGCAGCTTAGACAGGGTGGAAGGTGGCTACACCTTC. Its translation is CASSLDRVEGGYTF.

The V call is TRBV6-5, the J call TRBJ1-2; 10 nucleotides agree with TRBD1. Per germline, CDR1 MNHEY and CDR2 SVGAGI. V lost 4 bases, J lost 3 bases, and 5 bases stayed unmatched. The CDR3 is 15 residues long. CDR3 coding DNA: TGTGCCAGCAGTTTCAGGACAGGGGGATACTATGGCTACACCTTC. It yields the protein CASSFRTGGYYGYTF.

The chain uses TRBV29-1 and TRBJ1-1; D possibly corresponds to TRBD1 (6 bases). The V and J ends lost 7 bases and 1 base respectively, with 16 bases between them. This CDR3 is built from 14 residues. The V gene's germline CDR1 is SQVTM and CDR2 ANQGSEA. The CDR3 sequence is CSAIQGWGNTEAFF. The CDR3 DNA follows: TGCAGCGCCATACAGGGCTGGGGGAACACTGAAGCTTTCTTT.

The V call is TRBV9, the J call TRBJ1-3, with 11 bases that match TRBD1. CDR1 and CDR2 from the germline V gene are SGDLS and YYNGEE. The V and J ends lost 4 bases and 2 bases, in that order; junction bases with no gene match: 5. This CDR3 has 16 residues. CDR3 nucleotide sequence: TGTGCCAGCAGCAGACGGGACAGGGGGACTGGAAACACCATATATTTT. Translation: CASSRRDRGTGNTIYF.

This sequence joins TRBV4-3 and TRBJ1-6; possible D gene TRBD1, 5 bases. V was trimmed by 4 bases and J by 3 bases, leaving 16 bases between them. In germline, CDR1 is LGHNA, CDR2 YSLEER. CDR3 length: 17 amino acids. The CDR3 nucleotides read TGCGCCAGCAGCCCGGCGACGACAGTCTACTATAATTCACCCCTCCACTTT. The encoded protein is CASSPATTVYYNSPLHF.

The genes are TRBV24-1 and TRBJ2-7, with TRBD1 matching over 7 bases. The germline gives CDR1 KGHDR, CDR2 SFDVKD. Germline trimming cut 7 bases from V and 2 bases from J; bases unmatched to any gene: 10. The CDR3 loop spans 15 amino acids. The DNA of the CDR3 is TGTGCCACCAGGAGTAACAGGGGATCCCCCTACGAGCAGTACTTC. Residues: CATRSNRGSPYEQYF.

V is TRBV10-3 and J is TRBJ2-7; D unclear. The CDR3 has 14 residues. The V end was cut by 4 bases, the J end by 6 bases, with 16 bases between. Germline CDR1 and CDR2: ENHRY and SYGVKD. The DNA of the CDR3 is TGTGCCATCAGTGTCAACAGAGCAAACTCCGAGCAGTACTTC. This codes for CAISVNRANSEQYF.

The V call is TRBV28, the J call TRBJ2-7; D is unclear. The CDR3 is 14 residues long. The V end was cut by 5 bases, the J end by 0 bases, with 11 bases between. The germline V gene encodes CDR1 MDHEN and CDR2 SYDVKM. CDR3 sequence (DNA): TGTGCCAGCAGTCTCCCGGTGAGCTCCTACGAGCAGTACTTC. It codes for CASSLPVSSYEQYF.

The V gene is TRBV3-1 (or the pseudogene TRBV3-2), the J gene TRBJ1-2; D is unclear. This CDR3 comprises 14 residues. Deletions cut 3 bases from V and 0 bases from J, with 8 bases between. Germline lookup yields CDR1 LGHDT and CDR2 YNNKEL (reference sequence). The CDR3 spells CASSHQNANYGYTF. CDR3 nucleotides: TGTGCCAGCAGCCATCAGAATGCTAACTATGGCTACACCTTC.

V gene TRBV6-5 combines with J gene TRBJ1-4; D gene uncertain. In germline, CDR1 is MNHEY, CDR2 SVGAGI. The CDR3 is 16 residues long. Trimming shortened V by 0 bases and J by 7 bases, and 15 bases separated the two germline ends. In DNA form, the CDR3 reads TGTGCCAGCAGTTACTCGTTTCAAGGGATTACTGAAAAACTGTTTTTT. Protein sequence: CASSYSFQGITEKLFF.

This chain links TRBV19 with TRBJ1-2; 9 bases agree with TRBD1. The germline V gene has CDR1 LNHDA and CDR2 SQIVND (reference sequence). With V trimmed by 4 bases and J by 5 bases, 14 bases remained unmatched. The CDR3 totals 17 residues. CDR3: CASSTAGTGRNLYGYTF. CDR3 in DNA: TGTGCCAGTAGTACGGCCGGGACAGGGAGGAATTTATATGGCTACACCTTC.

This clone was found once. V and J are TRBV5-4 and TRBJ2-3; D perhaps matches TRBD2 (5 bases). Looked up from germline, CDR1 is SGHNT and CDR2 is YYREEE (reference sequence). V gave up 0 bases and J gave up 0 bases, with 17 bases separating them. The CDR3 is 18 amino acids. DNA for the CDR3: TGTGCCAGCAGCTTGGCCAAAGACTATGAATCTAGCACAGATACGCAGTATTTT. Its translation is CASSLAKDYESSTDTQYF.

This chain connects TRBV6-2 or TRBV6-3 to TRBJ1-5, with unresolved D. Trimming cost V 5 bases and J 2 bases, with 7 bases left between them. The CDR3 is 13 amino acids. Germline V gives CDR1 MNHEY, CDR2 SVGEGT. CDR3 region: CASSRRGNQPQHF. CDR3 coding DNA: TGTGCCAGCAGTCGACGGGGCAATCAGCCCCAGCATTTT.

The chain couples TRBV5-1 to TRBJ2-1, with 16 nucleotides matching TRBD2. After removal of 4 bases from V and 2 bases from J, the junction contained 9 bases not matched to a gene. Germline V gives CDR1 SGHRS, CDR2 YFSETQ. The CDR3 totals 19 residues. The CDR3 coding sequence is TGCGCCAGCAGCATAAGATCCGGGACTAGCGGGGGGGCCTACAATGAGCAGTTCTTC. It encodes CASSIRSGTSGGAYNEQFF.

The rearrangement joins TRBV4-3 to TRBJ1-2; tentatively, D is TRBD1 (5 bases). The CDR3 runs to 13 residues. Germline CDR1 and CDR2: LGHNA and YSLEER. Trimming cost V 0 bases and J 4 bases, with 6 bases left between them. The CDR3 loop is CASSQEGTYGYTF. In DNA, the CDR3 is TGCGCCAGCAGCCAAGAGGGGACCTATGGCTACACCTTC.

The sample holds a few counts of this clone. The chain uses TRBV6-5 and TRBJ2-1; D possibly corresponds to TRBD2 (5 bases). CDR1 and CDR2 (germline): MNHEY, SVGAGI. The CDR3 length is 13 residues. Trimming shortened V by 2 bases and J by 4 bases, and 6 bases separated the two germline ends. CDR3 sequence (DNA): TGTGCCAGCAGTTACGAGGGTTACAATGAGCAGTTCTTC. Its protein is CASSYEGYNEQFF.